The present T cell receptor beta chain was sequenced within a study of shared clonotypes between healthy human individuals. The CDR3 length is 15 residues. V lost 1 base to trimming and J lost 2 bases, with 10 bases between them. CDR1 MNHEY and CDR2 SMNVEV come from the germline V gene (reference sequence). Overall study findings and caveats: When compared with the clonotypes that were shared by all four sorted-subset donors, the non-shared clonotypes turned out to have lower generation probabilities.

About this clone itself: Its antigen remains unidentified.

Researchers ran the assay at a deep level. Clones were sequenced by immunoSEQ multiplex PCR, and TCRdb holds only the in-frame ones, with some missing. Among a few hundred thousand clones, about 65% were seen once, and the ten largest hold 11%. The receptor's source is a man aged 25 to 40 in good health. Sequenced sample: memory CD4+ T cells sorted from blood. Subset noted: CD45RA-negative fraction. The V call is TRBV27, the J call TRBJ2-3; D is undetermined. CDR3 residues: CASSLFPLLTDTQYF. The CDR3 DNA reads TGTGCCAGCAGTTTATTCCCCTTGCTCACAGATACGCAGTATTTT.